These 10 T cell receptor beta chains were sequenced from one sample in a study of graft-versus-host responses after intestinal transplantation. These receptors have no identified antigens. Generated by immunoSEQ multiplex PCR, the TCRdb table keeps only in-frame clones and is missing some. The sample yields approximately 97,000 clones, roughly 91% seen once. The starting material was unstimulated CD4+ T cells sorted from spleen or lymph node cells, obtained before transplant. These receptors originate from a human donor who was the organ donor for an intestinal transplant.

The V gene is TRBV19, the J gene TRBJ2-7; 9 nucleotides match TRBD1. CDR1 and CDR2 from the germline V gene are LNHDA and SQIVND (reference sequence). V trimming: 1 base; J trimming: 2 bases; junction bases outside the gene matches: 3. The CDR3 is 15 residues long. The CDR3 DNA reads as TGTGCCAGTAGTATAGCCGGGACAGGGCCCTACGAGCAGTACTTC. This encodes CASSIAGTGPYEQYF.

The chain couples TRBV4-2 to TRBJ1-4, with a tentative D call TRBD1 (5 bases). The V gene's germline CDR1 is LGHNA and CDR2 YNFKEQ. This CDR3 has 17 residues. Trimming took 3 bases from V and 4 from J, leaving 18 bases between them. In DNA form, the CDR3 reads TGTGCCAGCAGCCAGGCCCTTGGGGGGATACTTAATGAAAAACTGTTTTTT. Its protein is CASSQALGGILNEKLFF.

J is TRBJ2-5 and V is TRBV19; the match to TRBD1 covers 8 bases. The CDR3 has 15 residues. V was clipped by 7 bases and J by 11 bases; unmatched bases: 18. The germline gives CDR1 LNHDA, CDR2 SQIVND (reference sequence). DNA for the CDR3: TGTGCCAGTAAGGCAGAGGGCAGGGGGCGCCGGGAGCAGTACTTC. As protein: CASKAEGRGRREQYF.

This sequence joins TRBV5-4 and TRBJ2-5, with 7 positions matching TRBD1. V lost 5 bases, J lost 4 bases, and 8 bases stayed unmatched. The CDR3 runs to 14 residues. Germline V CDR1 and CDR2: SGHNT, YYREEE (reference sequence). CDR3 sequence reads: CASSSQGGSETQYF. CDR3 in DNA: TGTGCCAGCAGTTCCCAAGGGGGCTCAGAGACCCAGTACTTC.

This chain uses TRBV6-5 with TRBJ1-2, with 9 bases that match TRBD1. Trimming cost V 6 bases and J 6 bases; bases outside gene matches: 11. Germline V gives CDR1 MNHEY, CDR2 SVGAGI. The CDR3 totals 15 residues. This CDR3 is CASSPGGTGYDGYTF. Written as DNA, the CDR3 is TGTGCCAGCAGCCCCGGCGGGACAGGGTACGATGGCTACACCTTC.

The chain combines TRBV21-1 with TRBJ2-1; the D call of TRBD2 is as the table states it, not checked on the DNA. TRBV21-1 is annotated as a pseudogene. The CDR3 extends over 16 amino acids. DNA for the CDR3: TGTGCCAGCAGCAGTCGGACTAGCGGGGGTTACAATGAGCAGTTCTTC. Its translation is CASSSRTSGGYNEQFF.

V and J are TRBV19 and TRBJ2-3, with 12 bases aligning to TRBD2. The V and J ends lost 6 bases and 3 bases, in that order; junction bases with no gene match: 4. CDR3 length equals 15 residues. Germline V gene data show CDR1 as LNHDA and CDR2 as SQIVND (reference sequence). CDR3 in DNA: TGTGCCAGTAGGCGACTAGCGGGGGAGACAGATACGCAGTATTTT. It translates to CASRRLAGETDTQYF.

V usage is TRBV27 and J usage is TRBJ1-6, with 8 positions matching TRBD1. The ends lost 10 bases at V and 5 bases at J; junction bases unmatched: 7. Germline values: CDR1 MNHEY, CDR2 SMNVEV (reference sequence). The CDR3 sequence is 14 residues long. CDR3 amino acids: CATRTGRDNSPLHF. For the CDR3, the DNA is TGTGCCACCCGGACAGGGCGAGATAATTCACCCCTCCACTTT.

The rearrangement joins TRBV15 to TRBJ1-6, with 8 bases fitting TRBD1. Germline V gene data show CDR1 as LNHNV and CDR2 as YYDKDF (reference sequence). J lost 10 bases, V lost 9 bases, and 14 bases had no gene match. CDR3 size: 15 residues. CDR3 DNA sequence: TGTGCCACTCCTACGCCGGACAGGGTAAACTCACCCCTCCACTTT. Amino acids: CATPTPDRVNSPLHF.

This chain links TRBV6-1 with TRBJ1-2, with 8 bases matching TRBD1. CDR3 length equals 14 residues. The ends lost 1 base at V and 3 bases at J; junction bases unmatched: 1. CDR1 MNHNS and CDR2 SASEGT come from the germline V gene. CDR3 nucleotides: TGTGCCAGCAGTGAAGGGACAGGGCACTATGGCTACACCTTC. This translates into CASSEGTGHYGYTF.